This record covers a single T cell receptor (beta chain). Antigen specificity is unknown. With 0 bases removed from V and 6 bases from J, the gap between germline ends came to 12 bases. Germline lookup yields CDR1 GTSNPN and CDR2 SVGIG (reference sequence). The CDR3 is made up of 14 amino acids. This sample was included in a study of beta chain features in type 1 diabetes. Study-wide results and limits: In every one of the four CD4+ subsets, TCRB CDR3s were moderately but significantly shorter in Type 1 diabetes patients.

The study reverse transcribed the entire isolated RNA, so it sequenced expressed TCRB transcripts. Profiled with immunoSEQ multiplex PCR; TCRdb holds only in-frame clones, not every one. The sample carries 640,000 or so clones, about 14% recorded once. The receptor was isolated from a man younger than 35 with type 1 diabetes. Sequencing used naive CD4+ T cells from blood. The V call is TRBV30, the J call TRBJ1-5; D not resolved. CDR3 sequence reads: CAWSVGPLGQPQHF. For the CDR3, the DNA is TGTGCCTGGAGTGTTGGACCCCTTGGTCAGCCCCAGCATTTT.